The text below deals with one TCR beta chain. Its target is unknown. The length of the CDR3 is 17 residues. Losses at the gene ends were 1 base for V and 0 bases for J; bases not matched to a gene: 3. Germline values: CDR1 LGHDT, CDR2 YNNKEL (reference sequence). This entry comes from a study of brain T cells in children with intractable seizures. Points from the study as a whole: Patients' HCMV serostatus was unknown; virus specificity rests on CDR3 similarity alone.

Profiling relied on immunoSEQ multiplex PCR, and the TCRdb table lists in-frame clones only, not all of them. The sample gives a few hundred thousand clones, about 94% of which show up once; 5.7% is in the top ten. Time point given: blood from clinic visit 5 months post-surgery; TSC patient then seizure free. Sequencing was limited to surgery cases with top T cell transcript signatures in brain tissue. Before surgery, patients took at least one anti-epileptic drug. This sample comprised peripheral blood, obtained approximately 5 months after surgery. The receptor was isolated from a boy younger than two with tuberous sclerosis and intractable seizures. The chain carries TRBV3-1 (or the pseudogene TRBV3-2) and TRBJ2-3; 11 bases are shared with TRBD2. CDR3 bases: TGTGCCAGCAGCCAAGGGACTAGCGGGCCTAGCACAGATACGCAGTATTTT. Translation gives CASSQGTSGPSTDTQYF.